These 10 T cell receptor beta chains originate from one sample sequenced in a study of cytomegalovirus exposure and HLA in healthy donors. In the PCR, 60 Vbeta and 13 Jbeta primers were used. The data were produced by immunoSEQ multiplex PCR, yet TCRdb's version contains in-frame clones alone and is incomplete. Of 200,000 or so clones in the sample, 65% to 85% were seen once. Sequencing input: PBMCs. These receptors were obtained from a woman in her twenties or thirties in good health and CMV-seropositive.

The V call is TRBV7-9, the J call TRBJ2-7; no definite D call. The CDR3 length is 11 residues. Trimming took off 6 bases at V and 2 bases at J, with 5 bases between the two ends. The germline V gene has CDR1 SEHNR and CDR2 FQNEAQ (reference sequence). The CDR3 here is CASSDTYEQYF. The CDR3 bases are TGTGCCAGCAGTGACACCTACGAGCAGTACTTC. Together with reference TRBV7-9 and TRBJ2-7, the CDR3 gives the full variable domain: DTGVSQNPRHKITKRGQNVTFRCDPISEHNRLYWYRQTLGQGPEFLTYFQNEAQLEKSRLLSDRFSAERPKGSFSTLEIQRTEQGDSAMYLCASSDTYEQYFGPGTRLTVT.

The J gene is TRBJ1-6, the V gene TRBV7-2; D call uncertain. V gave up 5 bases and J gave up 7 bases, with 12 bases separating them. Germline V CDR1 and CDR2: SGHTA, FQGNSA. The CDR3 is 14 amino acids. The CDR3 sequence: CASSPPRSNSPLHF. The CDR3 DNA reads as TGTGCCAGCAGCCCCCCCAGGTCCAATTCACCCCTCCACTTT.

The J gene is TRBJ2-1, the V gene TRBV5-1; 9 nucleotides agree with TRBD2. This CDR3 comprises 14 residues. From germline, CDR1 is SGHRS and CDR2 YFSETQ. V trimming: 2 bases; J trimming: 10 bases; junction bases outside the gene matches: 7. CDR3 DNA sequence: TGCGCCAGCAGCTTTAGGACTAGCGTCTGGGAGCAGTTCTTC. It encodes CASSFRTSVWEQFF.

This clone turned up a few times. This chain connects TRBV18 to TRBJ2-3; D might be TRBD1 (5 bases). This CDR3 comprises 13 residues. Germline V gene data show CDR1 as KGHSH and CDR2 as LQKENI. V was pared by 3 bases and J by 7 bases, with 11 bases between. CDR3 nucleotide sequence: TGTGCCAGCTCACCTGGGGCGGAGCATACGCAGTATTTT. This codes for CASSPGAEHTQYF. The full variable domain, completed using reference TRBV18 and TRBJ2-3, is NAGVMQNPRHLVRRRGQEARLRCSPMKGHSHVYWYRQLPEEGLKFMVYLQKENIIDESGMPKERFSAEFPKEGPSILRIQQVVRGDSAAYFCASSPGAEHTQYFGPGTRLTVL.

This sequence joins TRBV19 and TRBJ1-5; 8 bases map to TRBD1. Losses at the gene ends were 5 bases for V and 4 bases for J; bases not matched to a gene: 7. The CDR3 is 15 amino acids. The germline CDR1 and CDR2 sequences are LNHDA and SQIVND (reference sequence). The CDR3 reads CASSLGQGMNQPQHF. DNA of the CDR3: TGTGCCAGTAGTCTCGGACAGGGCATGAATCAGCCCCAGCATTTT.

This clone has just one count. The V and J genes are TRBV18 and TRBJ2-7, with TRBD2 matching 9 bases. The CDR3 totals 16 residues. Per germline, CDR1 KGHSH and CDR2 LQKENI. The ends lost 0 bases at V and 0 bases at J; junction bases unmatched: 3. CDR3: CASSPPETSGSYEQYF. The CDR3 bases are TGTGCCAGCTCACCACCGGAGACTAGCGGCTCCTACGAGCAGTACTTC.

V is TRBV9 and J is TRBJ2-3, with D possibly being TRBD2 (5 bases). Trimming shortened V by 0 bases and J by 5 bases, and 7 bases separated the two germline ends. Germline-derived CDR1 and CDR2 are SGDLS and YYNGEE. The CDR3 has 13 amino acids. The CDR3 DNA is TGTGCCAGCAGCGTAGTCGGGATAGATACGCAGTATTTT. It translates to CASSVVGIDTQYF.

The chain recombines TRBV4-1 with TRBJ2-7; TRBD1 is a possible D gene (6 bases). Germline V gene sequence: CDR1 MGHRA, CDR2 YSYEKL. This CDR3 has 15 residues. Trimming shortened V by 1 base and J by 4 bases, and 14 bases separated the two germline ends. The CDR3 sequence is CASSQVGQGKYEQYF. The CDR3 nucleotides read TGCGCCAGCAGCCAAGTCGGTCAGGGGAAGTACGAGCAGTACTTC.

Regarding this clone: Relative to the germline gene, one junction end is altered; a read error may explain this. The rearrangement joins TRBV2 to TRBJ1-5; 7 bases align to TRBD1. The length of the CDR3 is 15 residues. CDR1 and CDR2 (germline): SNHLY, FYNNEI. CDR3 sequence reads: CASSEARGSIQPQHF. As DNA, the CDR3 is TGTGCCAGCAGCGAAGCCAGGGGGTCGATCCAGCCCCAGCATTTT.

V is TRBV9 and J is TRBJ2-7, with a tentative D call TRBD2 (6 bases). Germline V gene sequence: CDR1 SGDLS, CDR2 YYNGEE. The CDR3 extends over 14 amino acids. Trimming removed 2 bases from V and 0 bases from J, with 9 bases in between. The chain's CDR3 is CASSVGTFSYEQYF. DNA of the CDR3: TGTGCCAGCAGCGTCGGGACTTTCTCCTACGAGCAGTACTTC.